One and the same sample provided the 9 T cell receptor beta chains below, sequenced in a study of Graves' ophthalmopathy and Graves' hyperthyroidism listed by TCRdb under 2018. The run used an Illumina HiSeq 2000. For repertoire sequencing, TCR beta CDR3 regions were amplified from RNA transcripts. A first-round RT-PCR used HTBI primers with the Qiagen OneStep RT-PCR kit, followed by a second-round multiplex PCR, size selection and purification. TCRdb applied fastp at Q25 and MiXCR to the public reads, then kept only in-frame beta chains. All rows with the same CDR3 protein become a single entry with the most common DNA and genes. Here the sample has about 590,000 distinct CDR3 sequences; under 45% occur a single time. The top ten hold around 4.6% of the sample. The sequenced sample consisted of peripheral blood or thyroid tissue (not recorded which). Every receptor here comes from an adult man with Graves' hyperthyroidism.

The chain carries TRBV28 and TRBJ1-6, with D maybe TRBD1 (5 bases). CDR3 size: 14 residues. The V gene lost 10 bases and the J gene lost 4 bases, with 14 bases spanning the gap. Germline values: CDR1 MDHEN, CDR2 SYDVKM. The CDR3 coding sequence is TGTGCCACCCAGGGTTACGATTATAATTCACCCCTCCACTTT. Its protein product is CATQGYDYNSPLHF.

This clonotype came up many times. The chain carries TRBV3-1 and TRBJ1-4; the D is unclear. The CDR3 loop spans 12 amino acids. V lost 3 bases to trimming and J lost 4 bases, with 3 bases between them. CDR1 and CDR2 (germline): LGHDT, YNNKEL (reference sequence). The CDR3, as DNA: TGTGCCAGCAGCCAGGGTAATGAAAAACTGTTTTTT. Amino acids: CASSQGNEKLFF.

This clonotype came up many times. The V and J genes are TRBV7-9 and TRBJ2-7; D uncertain. Germline CDR1 reads SEHNR; CDR2 reads FQNEAQ (reference sequence). V was cut by 5 bases and J by 3 bases, with 8 bases left in between. The CDR3 has 12 residues. The CDR3 DNA reads as TGTGCCAGCAGCGCAGGAAACTACGAGCAGTACTTC. This gives the protein CASSAGNYEQYF.

J is TRBJ2-7 and V is TRBV2; D ambiguous. The CDR3 is 14 residues long. The V end lost 8 bases, the J end lost 4 bases, and 18 bases lay between the germline ends. Germline values: CDR1 SNHLY, CDR2 FYNNEI. CDR3 amino acids: CASSPPGSEYEQYF. CDR3 nucleotides: TGTGCCAGCTCACCACCGGGTTCAGAATACGAGCAGTACTTC. The full variable domain, its missing parts supplied by reference TRBV2 and TRBJ2-7, is EPEVTQTPSHQVTQMGQEVILRCVPISNHLYFYWYRQILGQKVEFLVSFYNNEISEKSEIFDDQFSVERPDGSNFTLKIRSTKLEDSAMYFCASSPPGSEYEQYFGPGTRLTVT.

This clonotype was observed a few times. CDR3: CASGLTPGGLQPQHF. In DNA, the CDR3 is TGTGCTAGTGGTTTGACCCCAGGGGGCCTCCAGCCCCAGCATTTT. The chain joins TRBV12-5 to TRBJ1-5; 8 bases align to TRBD1. Germline V CDR1 and CDR2: LGHNT, FRNRAP. The CDR3 extends over 15 amino acids. The V segment lost 2 bases and the J segment 7 bases; nucleotides outside the gene matches: 7.

This clonotype showed up many times. The CDR3 coding sequence is TGTGCCAGCAGTCAACAGGGTCGGCACTCCTACGAGCAGTACTTC. Translating gives CASSQQGRHSYEQYF. The chain has TRBV6-6 and TRBJ2-7; TRBD1 is a possible D gene (6 bases). CDR3 size: 15 residues. The germline V gene has CDR1 MNHNY and CDR2 SVGAGI (reference sequence). The V end lost 5 bases, the J end lost 0 bases, and 14 bases lay between the germline ends.

This clonotype was observed many times. This rearrangement joins TRBV7-3 to TRBJ2-7; D is ambiguous. Germline V lookup: CDR1 SGHTA, CDR2 FQGTGA. V lost 2 bases and J 4 bases, leaving 18 bases between the germline ends. The CDR3 covers 16 residues. The CDR3 coding sequence is TGTGCCAGCAGCTTACTGACTCGAGAGGAGAGGTACGAGCAGTACTTC. It translates to CASSLLTREERYEQYF. Supplemented by reference TRBV7-3 and TRBJ2-7, the full variable domain reads GAGVSQTPSNKVTEKGKYVELRCDPISGHTALYWYRQSLGQGPEFLIYFQGTGAADDSGLPNDRFFAVRPEGSVSTLKIQRTERGDSAVYLCASSLLTREERYEQYFGPGTRLTVT.

Of note for this clonotype: The junction departs from the called germline gene at one end, perhaps through a read error. This rearrangement joins TRBV19 to TRBJ1-1; D gene unclear. The germline gives CDR1 LNHDA, CDR2 SQIVND (reference sequence). The CDR3 loop spans 15 amino acids. For the CDR3, the DNA is TGTGCCAGTAGACCCCTCGGGAGGGTGAACACTGAAGCTTCCTTT. This codes for CASRPLGRVNTEASF.

This clonotype has just one count. Germline is not matched at one junction end, which may reflect a read error. The V gene is TRBV7-2, the J gene TRBJ1-1; 8 bases match TRBD1. The CDR3 loop spans 11 amino acids. Germline V CDR1 and CDR2: SGHTA, FQGNSA. The CDR3 loop is CASSLRTGMDF. The CDR3 bases are TGTGCCAGCAGCCTCCGGACAGGGATGGACTTT. The whole variable domain, remainder taken from reference TRBV7-2 and TRBJ1-1, is GAGVSQSPSNKVTEKGKDVELRCDPISGHTALYWYRQSLGQGLEFLIYFQGNSAPDKSGLPSDRFSAERTGGSVSTLTIQRTQQEDSAVYLCASSLRTGMDFGQGTRLTVV.